Sequencing of this TCR beta chain was carried out in a study of T cell repertoires in cytomegalovirus infection. Study details: Epitope selection comprised recently identified HLA-C-restricted CMV epitopes and well-studied HLA-B-restricted CMV epitopes. Matching HLA type and CMV infection were both indicated by public TCR beta signatures.

Of note for this clonotype: Its antigen is as yet unknown.

Trimming stripped 6 bases from V and 6 bases from J, with 11 bases between. This CDR3 contains 12 residues. Per the germline V gene, CDR1 is MNHGY and CDR2 is SAAAGT. Study-wide results and caveats: Totalled public TCR beta family frequency picked out people who carried CMV plus the relevant HLA. Within the response measured ex vivo, HLA-C-restricted CMV-specific TCR beta clonotypes were dominant.

TCRdb recomputed calls from the reads with MiXCR, one row per CDR3 protein. The sample contains roughly 860,000 distinct CDR3 sequences, approximately 29% of which appear only once. The source of this sequence is a human donor in good health (CMV status not recorded). Some clones in this sample may be carry-over from other donors' samples. This specimen was cultured CD8+ T cells from PBMCs, taken from culture after CMV antigen stimulation. This chain uses TRBV6-8 with TRBJ1-2; D gene ambiguous. The CDR3 bases are TGTGCCAGCAGCCGGGATCTCAATGGCTACACCTTC. Protein sequence: CASSRDLNGYTF.